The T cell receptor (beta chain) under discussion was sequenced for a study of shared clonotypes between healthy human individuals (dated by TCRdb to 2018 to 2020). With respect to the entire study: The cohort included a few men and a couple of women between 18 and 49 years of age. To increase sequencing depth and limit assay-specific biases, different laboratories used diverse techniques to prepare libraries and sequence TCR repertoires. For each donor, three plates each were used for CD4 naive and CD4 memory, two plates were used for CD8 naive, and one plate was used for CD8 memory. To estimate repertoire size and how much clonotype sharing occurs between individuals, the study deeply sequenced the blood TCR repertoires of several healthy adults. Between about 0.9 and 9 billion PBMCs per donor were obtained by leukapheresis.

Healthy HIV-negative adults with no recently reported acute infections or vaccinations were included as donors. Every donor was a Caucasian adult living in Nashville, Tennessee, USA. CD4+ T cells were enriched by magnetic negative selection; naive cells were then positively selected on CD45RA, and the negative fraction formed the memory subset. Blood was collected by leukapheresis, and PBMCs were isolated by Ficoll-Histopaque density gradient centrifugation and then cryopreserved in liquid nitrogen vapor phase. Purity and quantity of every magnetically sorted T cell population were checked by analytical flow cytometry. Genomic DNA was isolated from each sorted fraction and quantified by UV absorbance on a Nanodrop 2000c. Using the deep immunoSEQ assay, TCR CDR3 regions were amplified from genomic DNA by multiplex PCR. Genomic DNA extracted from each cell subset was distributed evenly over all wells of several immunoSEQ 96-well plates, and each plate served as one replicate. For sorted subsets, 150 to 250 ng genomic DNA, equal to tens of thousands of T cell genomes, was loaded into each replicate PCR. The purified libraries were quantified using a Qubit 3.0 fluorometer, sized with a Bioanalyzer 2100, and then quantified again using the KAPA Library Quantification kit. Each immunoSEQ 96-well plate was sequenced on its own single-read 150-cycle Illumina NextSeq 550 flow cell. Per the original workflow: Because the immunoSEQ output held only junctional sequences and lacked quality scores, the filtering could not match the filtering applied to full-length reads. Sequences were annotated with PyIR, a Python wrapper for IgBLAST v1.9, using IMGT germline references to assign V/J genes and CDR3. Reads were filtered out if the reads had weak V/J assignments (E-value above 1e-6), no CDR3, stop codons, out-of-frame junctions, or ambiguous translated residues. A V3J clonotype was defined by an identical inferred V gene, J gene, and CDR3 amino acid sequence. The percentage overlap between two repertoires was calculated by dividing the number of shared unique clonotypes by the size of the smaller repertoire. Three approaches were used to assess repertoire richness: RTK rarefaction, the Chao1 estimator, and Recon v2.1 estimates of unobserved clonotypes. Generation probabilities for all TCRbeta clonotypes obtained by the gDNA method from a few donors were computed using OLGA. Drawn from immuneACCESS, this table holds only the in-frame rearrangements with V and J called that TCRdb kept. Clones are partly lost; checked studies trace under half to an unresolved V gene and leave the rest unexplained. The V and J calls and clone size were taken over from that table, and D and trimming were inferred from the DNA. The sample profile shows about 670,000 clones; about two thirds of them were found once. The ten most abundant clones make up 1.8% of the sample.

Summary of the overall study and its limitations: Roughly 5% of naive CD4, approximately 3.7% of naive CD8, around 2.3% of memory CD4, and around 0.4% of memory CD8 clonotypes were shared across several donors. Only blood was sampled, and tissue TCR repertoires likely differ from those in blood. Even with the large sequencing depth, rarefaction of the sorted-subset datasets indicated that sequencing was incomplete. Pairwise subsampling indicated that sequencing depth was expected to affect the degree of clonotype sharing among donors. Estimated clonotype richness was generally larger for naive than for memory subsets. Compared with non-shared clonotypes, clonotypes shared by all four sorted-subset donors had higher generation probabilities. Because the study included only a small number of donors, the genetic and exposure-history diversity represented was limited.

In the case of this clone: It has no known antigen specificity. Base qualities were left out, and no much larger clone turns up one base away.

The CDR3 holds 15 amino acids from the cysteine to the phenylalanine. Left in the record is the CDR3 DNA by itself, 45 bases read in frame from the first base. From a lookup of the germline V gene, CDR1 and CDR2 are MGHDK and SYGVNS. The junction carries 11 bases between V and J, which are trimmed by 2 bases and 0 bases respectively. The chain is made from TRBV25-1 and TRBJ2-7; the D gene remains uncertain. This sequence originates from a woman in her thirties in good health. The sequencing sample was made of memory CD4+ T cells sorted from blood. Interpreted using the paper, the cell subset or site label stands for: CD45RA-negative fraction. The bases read TGTGCCAGCAGTGAAGAGACACCTCCCTCCTACGAGCAGTACTTC. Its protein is CASSEETPPSYEQYF.